The 16 T cell receptor beta chains in this list originate from one sample, sequenced in a study of memory CD4+ T cells and cytomegalovirus serostatus. The method was immunoSEQ multiplex PCR; TCRdb's version includes in-frame clones alone and lacks a portion of them. The sample yields over 65,000 clones, approximately 80% seen once. The sort gate was single viable CD3+CD4+CD8-CD45RO+ cells for memory CD4+ T cells. Sequenced: memory CD4+ T cells from blood. The receptors originated from an adult in good health and CMV-seropositive.

This chain links TRBV5-4 with TRBJ2-5, with D perhaps TRBD1 or TRBD2 (5 bases each). In germline, CDR1 is SGHNT, CDR2 YYREEE (reference sequence). The V gene lost 4 bases and the J gene lost 2 bases, with 12 bases spanning the gap. CDR3 length: 14 amino acids. The chain's CDR3 is CASSPRGAQETQYF. DNA of the CDR3: TGTGCCAGCAGCCCGAGGGGAGCTCAAGAGACCCAGTACTTC.

The chain carries TRBV18 and TRBJ2-7, with a weak D call TRBD1 (7 bases). The CDR3 length is 15 residues. V was shortened by 3 bases and J by 2 bases, with 14 bases between the two germline ends. CDR1 and CDR2 from the germline V gene are KGHSH and LQKENI. Written as DNA, the CDR3 is TGTGCCAGCTCACCCGCGGGGACAGCTCCCTACGAGCAGTACTTC. Amino acid sequence: CASSPAGTAPYEQYF. Supplemented by reference TRBV18 and TRBJ2-7, the full variable domain reads NAGVMQNPRHLVRRRGQEARLRCSPMKGHSHVYWYRQLPEEGLKFMVYLQKENIIDESGMPKERFSAEFPKEGPSILRIQQVVRGDSAAYFCASSPAGTAPYEQYFGPGTRLTVT.

This clone occurred a few times. The chain combines TRBV4-1 with TRBJ1-4, with D hard to call. V lost 1 base and J 3 bases, leaving 12 bases between the germline ends. From germline, CDR1 is MGHRA and CDR2 YSYEKL. CDR3 length: 16 amino acids. Here the CDR3 DNA reads TGCGCCAGCAGCCAAGTGAGGGATCTCGCTAATGAAAAACTGTTTTTT. Translated, it gives CASSQVRDLANEKLFF.

On this clone itself: Other nucleotide sequences in the sample specify the same CDR3. The chain uses TRBV2 and TRBJ2-5; the D is unclear. Germline values: CDR1 SNHLY, CDR2 FYNNEI. Trimming left V 3 bases short and J 5 bases short, with 13 bases between. This CDR3 is 14 amino acids long. CDR3 DNA sequence: TGTGCCAGCAGTGACTCGGCAGCTCAGGAGACCCAGTACTTC. Translated: CASSDSAAQETQYF.

The chain joins TRBV6-5 to TRBJ2-1, with TRBD2 identical over 7 bases. This CDR3 spans 12 amino acids. The V segment lost 6 bases and the J segment 4 bases; nucleotides outside the gene matches: 0. CDR1 and CDR2 from the germline V gene are MNHEY and SVGAGI. The CDR3 protein is CASSGRYNEQFF. The CDR3 nucleotides are TGTGCCAGCAGCGGGAGGTACAATGAGCAGTTCTTC.

This clone showed up just a few times. This CDR3 is CASSPGLAGGGTQYF. DNA for the CDR3: TGTGCCAGCAGCCCGGGACTAGCGGGGGGCGGAACGCAGTATTTT. J is TRBJ2-3 and V is TRBV7-7; 15 bases align to TRBD2. Germline lookup yields CDR1 SSHAT and CDR2 FNYEAQ (reference sequence). The CDR3 is 15 amino acids. The ends lost 5 bases at V and 9 bases at J; junction bases unmatched: 6. The full variable domain, with the rest looked up from reference TRBV7-7 and TRBJ2-3, is GAGVSQSPRYKVTKRGQDVTLRCDPISSHATLYWYQQALGQGPEFLTYFNYEAQPDKSGLPSDRFSAERPEGSISTLTIQRTEQRDSAMYRCASSPGLAGGGTQYFGPGTRLTVL.

V usage is TRBV19 and J usage is TRBJ2-1; D might be TRBD2 (6 bases). The CDR3 consists of 13 residues. From germline, CDR1 is LNHDA and CDR2 SQIVND (reference sequence). V lost 4 bases and J lost 10, with 14 bases in between. The CDR3 region is CASSRASEEEQFF. In nucleotides, the CDR3 is TGTGCCAGTAGTAGGGCTAGCGAGGAGGAGCAGTTCTTC.

J is TRBJ2-6 and V is TRBV7-6; D gene uncertain. The germline V gene encodes CDR1 SGHVS and CDR2 FNYEAQ. Trimming shortened V by 5 bases and J by 0 bases, and 5 bases separated the two germline ends. This CDR3 has 14 residues. The CDR3 nucleotides are TGTGCCAGCAGCGAGAGCTCTGGGGCCAACGTCCTGACTTTC. Protein product: CASSESSGANVLTF. The variable domain in full, with the rest retrieved from reference TRBV7-6 and TRBJ2-6, is GAGVSQSPRYKVTKRGQDVALRCDPISGHVSLYWYRQALGQGPEFLTYFNYEAQQDKSGLPNDRFSAERPEGSISTLTIQRTEQRDSAMYRCASSESSGANVLTFGAGSRLTVL.

The CDR3 DNA is TGTGCCAGCAGCCTGGAAGCGGGAGGGGCTACGCAGTATTTT. Amino acid sequence: CASSLEAGGATQYF. J is TRBJ2-3 and V is TRBV4-2; 10 positions match TRBD2. The V segment lost 4 bases and the J segment 8 bases; nucleotides outside the gene matches: 6. Germline V gene sequence: CDR1 LGHNA, CDR2 YNFKEQ. This CDR3 comprises 14 residues.

The chain has TRBV4-1 and TRBJ2-7, with TRBD2 identical over 11 bases. The CDR3 has 16 amino acids. V gave up 5 bases and J gave up 0 bases; unmatched junction bases: 6. The V gene's germline CDR1 is MGHRA and CDR2 YSYEKL. DNA of the CDR3: TGCGCCAGCAGCTTGTCGACTAGCGGGGCCTCCTACGAGCAGTACTTC. Its protein is CASSLSTSGASYEQYF.

The chain recombines TRBV6-5 with TRBJ2-7; D is perhaps TRBD1 (6 bases). The CDR3 covers 13 residues. Germline values: CDR1 MNHEY, CDR2 SVGAGI. V was cut by 5 bases and J by 0 bases, with 8 bases left in between. CDR3 protein: CASSRGSSYEQYF. CDR3 nucleotides: TGTGCCAGCAGTAGGGGGAGCTCCTACGAGCAGTACTTC.

V is TRBV7-9 and J is TRBJ2-2; possible D gene TRBD1, 6 bases. V was shortened by 7 bases and J by 7 bases, with 16 bases between the two germline ends. Looked up from germline, CDR1 is SEHNR and CDR2 is FQNEAQ (reference sequence). The CDR3 consists of 14 residues. The chain's CDR3 is CASNPTGAGGELFF. The CDR3 coding sequence is TGTGCCAGCAACCCGACAGGTGCGGGCGGGGAGCTGTTTTTT.

This clone was counted between two and nine times. V usage is TRBV9 and J usage is TRBJ2-3, with 12 bases that match TRBD2. The CDR3 is 16 residues long. V shed 3 bases and J 2 bases; nucleotides not matched to a gene: 4. CDR1 SGDLS and CDR2 YYNGEE come from the germline V gene. CDR3 sequence: CASSGLAGGFTDTQYF. In DNA form, the CDR3 reads TGTGCCAGCAGCGGTCTAGCGGGAGGGTTCACAGATACGCAGTATTTT. Based on the CDR3 plus reference TRBV9 and TRBJ2-3, the full variable domain is DSGVTQTPKHLITATGQRVTLRCSPRSGDLSVYWYQQSLDQGLQFLIQYYNGEERAKGNILERFSAQQFPDLHSELNLSSLELGDSALYFCASSGLAGGFTDTQYFGPGTRLTVL.

The chain links TRBV7-9 to TRBJ2-7; D possibly corresponds to TRBD2 (5 bases). V gave up 1 base and J gave up 1 base, with 11 bases separating them. The V gene's germline CDR1 is SEHNR and CDR2 FQNEAQ (reference sequence). This CDR3 has 15 residues. CDR3 nucleotides: TGTGCCAGCAGCTTAGATCGGGATGCTTCCTACGAGCAGTACTTC. Translating gives CASSLDRDASYEQYF.

This clone was observed a few times. The chain couples TRBV5-1 to TRBJ1-1, with D unresolved. Germline CDR1 SGHRS, CDR2 YFSETQ. CDR3 length: 14 residues. Trimming removed 4 bases from V and 1 base from J, with 11 bases in between. DNA of the CDR3: TGCGCCAGCAGCCTAGACACGACGAACACTGAAGCTTTCTTT. Its protein product is CASSLDTTNTEAFF.

This rearrangement joins TRBV6-6 to TRBJ1-6, with D possibly being TRBD1 (5 bases). Trimming cost V 2 bases and J 4 bases, with 9 bases left between them. This CDR3 has 15 residues. The germline V gene encodes CDR1 MNHNY and CDR2 SVGAGI (reference sequence). CDR3 nucleotide sequence: TGTGCCAGCAGTTACGGGACGGATTATAATTCACCCCTCCACTTT. Encoded protein: CASSYGTDYNSPLHF.